This TCR beta chain was found in a study of T cell responses to AZD1222 COVID-19 vaccine. The CDR3 consists of 13 residues. V lost 0 bases and J lost 6, with 6 bases in between. Germline CDR1 is SGHAT and CDR2 is FQNNGV. Remarks on this clone: The antigen remains undetermined.

The analysis combined second doses at about 4 or about 12 weeks. Libraries were prepared by immunoSEQ multiplex PCR; TCRdb keeps only in-frame clonotypes and omits some of them. The table shows around 80,000 clones, with approximately 85% occurring only once. Study-wide findings and caveats: Repertoires were collected only later (after the peak T cell response had occurred).

Sequencing was performed on peripheral blood, taken 28 days after the second AZD1222 dose. The gene calls are TRBV11-2 and TRBJ2-1, with D possibly being TRBD1 (5 bases). The receptor's source is an adult who received the AZD1222 COVID-19 vaccine. The CDR3 here is CASSLDRGNEQFF. The CDR3 DNA reads TGTGCCAGCAGCTTAGATAGGGGCAATGAGCAGTTCTTC. The full variable domain, rest sourced from reference TRBV11-2 and TRBJ2-1, is EAGVAQSPRYKIIEKRQSVAFWCNPISGHATLYWYQQILGQGPKLLIQFQNNGVVDDSQLPKDRFSAERLKGVDSTLKIQPAKLEDSAVYLCASSLDRGNEQFFGPGTRLTVL.